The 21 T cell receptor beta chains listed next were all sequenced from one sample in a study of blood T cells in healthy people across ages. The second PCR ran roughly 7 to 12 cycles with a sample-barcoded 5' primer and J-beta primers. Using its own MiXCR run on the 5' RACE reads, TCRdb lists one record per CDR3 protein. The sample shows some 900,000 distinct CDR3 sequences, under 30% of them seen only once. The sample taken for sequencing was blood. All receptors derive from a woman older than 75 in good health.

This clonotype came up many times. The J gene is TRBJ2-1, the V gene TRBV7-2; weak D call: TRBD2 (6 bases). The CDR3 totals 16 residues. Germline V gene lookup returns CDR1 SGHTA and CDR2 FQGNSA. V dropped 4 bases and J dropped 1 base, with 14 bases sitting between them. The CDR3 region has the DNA TGTGCCAGCAGCTCCTACGGGACTCAATCCTACAATGAGCAGTTCTTC. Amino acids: CASSSYGTQSYNEQFF.

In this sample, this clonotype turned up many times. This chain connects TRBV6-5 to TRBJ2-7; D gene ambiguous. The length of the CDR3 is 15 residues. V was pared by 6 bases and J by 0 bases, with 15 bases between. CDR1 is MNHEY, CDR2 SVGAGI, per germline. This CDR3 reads CASRLGRFGSYEQYF. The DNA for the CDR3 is TGTGCCAGCAGGCTTGGACGGTTTGGCTCCTACGAGCAGTACTTC.

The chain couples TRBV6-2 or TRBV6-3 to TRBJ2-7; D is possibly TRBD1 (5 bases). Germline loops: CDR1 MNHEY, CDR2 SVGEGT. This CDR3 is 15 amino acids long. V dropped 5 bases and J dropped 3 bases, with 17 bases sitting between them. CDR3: CASSPQGKKFYEQYF. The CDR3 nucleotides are TGTGCCAGCAGTCCCCAGGGCAAGAAATTCTACGAGCAGTACTTC.

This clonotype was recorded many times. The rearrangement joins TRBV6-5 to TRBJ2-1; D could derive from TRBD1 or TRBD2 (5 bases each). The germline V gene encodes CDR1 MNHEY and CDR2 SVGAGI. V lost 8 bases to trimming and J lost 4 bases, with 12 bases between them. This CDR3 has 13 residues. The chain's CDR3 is CASGGTGYNEQFF. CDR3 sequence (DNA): TGTGCCAGCGGGGGAACCGGGTACAATGAGCAGTTCTTC.

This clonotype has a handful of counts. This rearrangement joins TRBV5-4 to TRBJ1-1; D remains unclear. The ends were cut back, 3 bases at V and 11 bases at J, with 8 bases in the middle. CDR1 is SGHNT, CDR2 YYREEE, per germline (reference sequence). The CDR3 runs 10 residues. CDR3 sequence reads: CASSSVLAFF. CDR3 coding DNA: TGTGCCAGCAGCTCGGTCTTGGCTTTCTTT.

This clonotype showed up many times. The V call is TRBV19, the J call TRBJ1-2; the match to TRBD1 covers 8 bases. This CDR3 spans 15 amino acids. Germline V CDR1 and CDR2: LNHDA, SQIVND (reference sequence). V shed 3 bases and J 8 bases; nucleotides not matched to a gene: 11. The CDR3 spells CASSITGQAGGGYTF. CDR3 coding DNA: TGTGCCAGTAGTATCACGGGACAGGCAGGAGGAGGCTACACCTTC.

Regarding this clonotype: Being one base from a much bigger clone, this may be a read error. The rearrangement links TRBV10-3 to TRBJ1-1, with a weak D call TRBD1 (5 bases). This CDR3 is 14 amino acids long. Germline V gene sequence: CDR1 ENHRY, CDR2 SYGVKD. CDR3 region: CALSEGQGYTEAFF. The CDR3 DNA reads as TGTGCCCTCAGTGAAGGGCAGGGTTACACTGAAGCTTTCTTT.

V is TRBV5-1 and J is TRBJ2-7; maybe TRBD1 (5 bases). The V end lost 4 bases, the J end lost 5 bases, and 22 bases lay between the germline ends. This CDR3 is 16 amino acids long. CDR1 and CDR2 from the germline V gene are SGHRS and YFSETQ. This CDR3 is CASSLGMGQAVHEQYF. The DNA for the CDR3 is TGCGCCAGCAGCCTGGGCATGGGGCAGGCGGTCCACGAGCAGTACTTC.

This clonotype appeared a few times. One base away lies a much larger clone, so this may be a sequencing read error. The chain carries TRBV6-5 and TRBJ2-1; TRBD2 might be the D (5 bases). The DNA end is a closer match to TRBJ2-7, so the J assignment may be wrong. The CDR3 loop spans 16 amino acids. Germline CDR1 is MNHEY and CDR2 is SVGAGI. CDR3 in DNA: TGTGCCAGCAGTTCTCGGACGGGGTCCTCCTACAATGAGCAGTACTTC. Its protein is CASSSRTGSSYNEQYF.

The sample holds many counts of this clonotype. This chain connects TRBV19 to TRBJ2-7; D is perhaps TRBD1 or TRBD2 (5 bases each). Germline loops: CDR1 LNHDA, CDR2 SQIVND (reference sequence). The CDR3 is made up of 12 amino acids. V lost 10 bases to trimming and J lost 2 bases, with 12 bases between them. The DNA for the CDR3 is TGTGCCACCAGAGGGACCACCTACGAGCAGTACTTC. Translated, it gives CATRGTTYEQYF.

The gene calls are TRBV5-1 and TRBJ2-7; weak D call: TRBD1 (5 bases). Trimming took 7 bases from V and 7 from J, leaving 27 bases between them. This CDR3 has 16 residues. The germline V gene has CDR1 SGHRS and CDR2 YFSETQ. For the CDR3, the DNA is TGCGCCAGCGGCGTAGGGCAGGGAAGGTTCCTACAGGAGCAGTACTTC. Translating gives CASGVGQGRFLQEQYF.

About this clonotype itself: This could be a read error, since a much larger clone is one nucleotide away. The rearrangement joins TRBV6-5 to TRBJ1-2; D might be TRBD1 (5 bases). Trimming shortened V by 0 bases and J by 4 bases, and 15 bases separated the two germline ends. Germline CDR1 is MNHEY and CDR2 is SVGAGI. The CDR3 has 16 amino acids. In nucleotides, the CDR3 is TGTGCCAGCAGTTACTCCGCGGGGGTGGCGATCTATGGCTACACCTTC. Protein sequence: CASSYSAGVAIYGYTF.

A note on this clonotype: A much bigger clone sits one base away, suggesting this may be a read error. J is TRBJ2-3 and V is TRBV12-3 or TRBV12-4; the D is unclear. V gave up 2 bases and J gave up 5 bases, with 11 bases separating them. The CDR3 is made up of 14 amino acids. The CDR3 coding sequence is TGTGCCAGCAGTTTAAACAGAGGCATAGATACGCAGTATTTT. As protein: CASSLNRGIDTQYF.

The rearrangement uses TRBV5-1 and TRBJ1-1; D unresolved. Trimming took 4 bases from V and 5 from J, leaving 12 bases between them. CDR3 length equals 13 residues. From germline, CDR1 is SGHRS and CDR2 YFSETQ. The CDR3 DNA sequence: TGCGCCAGCAGCCCTTCTCCGATGACTGAAGCTTTCTTT. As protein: CASSPSPMTEAFF.

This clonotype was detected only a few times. The CDR3 region has the DNA TGTGCCAGCACCTCGGGGACTAGCGGGGGAAGAAACACCGGGGAGCTGTTTTTT. Translated, it gives CASTSGTSGGRNTGELFF. The chain uses TRBV5-5 and TRBJ2-2; 14 nucleotides match TRBD2. The CDR3 sequence is 18 residues long. The germline V gene encodes CDR1 SGHKS and CDR2 YYEKEE (reference sequence). V dropped 6 bases and J dropped 2; count of bases not matched to a gene: 9. Together with reference TRBV5-5 and TRBJ2-2, the CDR3 gives the full variable domain: DAGVTQSPTHLIKTRGQQVTLRCSPISGHKSVSWYQQVLGQGPQFIFQYYEKEERGRGNFPDRFSARQFPNYSSELNVNALLLGDSALYLCASTSGTSGGRNTGELFFGEGSRLTVL.

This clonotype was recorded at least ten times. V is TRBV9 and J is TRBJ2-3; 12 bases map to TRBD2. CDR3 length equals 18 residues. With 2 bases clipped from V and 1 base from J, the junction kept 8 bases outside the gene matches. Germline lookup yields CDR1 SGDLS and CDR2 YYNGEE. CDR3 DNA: TGTGCCAGCAGCGTTTCACTAGCGGGGGGAGCCCGCACAGATACGCAGTATTTT. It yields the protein CASSVSLAGGARTDTQYF.

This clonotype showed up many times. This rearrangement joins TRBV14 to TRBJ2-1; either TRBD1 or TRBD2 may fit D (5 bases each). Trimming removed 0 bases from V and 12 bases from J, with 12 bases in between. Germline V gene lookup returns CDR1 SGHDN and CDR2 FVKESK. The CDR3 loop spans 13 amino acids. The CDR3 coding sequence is TGTGCCAGCAGCCAAGATCACCCTGGGGGGCAGTTCTTC. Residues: CASSQDHPGGQFF.

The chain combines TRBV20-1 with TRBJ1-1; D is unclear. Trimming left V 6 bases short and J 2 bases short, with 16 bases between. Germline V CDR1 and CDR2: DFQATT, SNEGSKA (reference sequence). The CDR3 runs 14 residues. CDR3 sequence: CSAPPGRVNTEAFF. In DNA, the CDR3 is TGCAGTGCCCCGCCGGGCCGAGTTAACACTGAAGCTTTCTTT.

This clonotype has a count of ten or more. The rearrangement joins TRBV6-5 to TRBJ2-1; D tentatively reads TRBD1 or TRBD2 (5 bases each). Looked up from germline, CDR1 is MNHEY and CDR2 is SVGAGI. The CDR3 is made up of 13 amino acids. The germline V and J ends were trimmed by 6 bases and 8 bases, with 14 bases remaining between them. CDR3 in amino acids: CASRSAGTYEQFF. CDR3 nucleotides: TGTGCCAGCAGGAGTGCTGGGACGTATGAGCAGTTCTTC.

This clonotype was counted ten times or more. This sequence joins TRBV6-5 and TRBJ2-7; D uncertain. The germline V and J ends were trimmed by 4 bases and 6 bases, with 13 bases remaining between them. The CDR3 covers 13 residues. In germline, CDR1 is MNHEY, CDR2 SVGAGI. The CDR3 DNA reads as TGTGCCAGCAGTTCCTCGGCAGTGCCCGAGCAGTACTTC. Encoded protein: CASSSSAVPEQYF.

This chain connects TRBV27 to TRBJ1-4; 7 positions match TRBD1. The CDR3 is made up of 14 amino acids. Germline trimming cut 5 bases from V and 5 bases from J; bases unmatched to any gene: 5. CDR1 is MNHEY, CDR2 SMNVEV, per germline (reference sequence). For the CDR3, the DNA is TGTGCCAGCAGTAACGGGGACAGCAATGAAAAACTGTTTTTT. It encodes CASSNGDSNEKLFF.